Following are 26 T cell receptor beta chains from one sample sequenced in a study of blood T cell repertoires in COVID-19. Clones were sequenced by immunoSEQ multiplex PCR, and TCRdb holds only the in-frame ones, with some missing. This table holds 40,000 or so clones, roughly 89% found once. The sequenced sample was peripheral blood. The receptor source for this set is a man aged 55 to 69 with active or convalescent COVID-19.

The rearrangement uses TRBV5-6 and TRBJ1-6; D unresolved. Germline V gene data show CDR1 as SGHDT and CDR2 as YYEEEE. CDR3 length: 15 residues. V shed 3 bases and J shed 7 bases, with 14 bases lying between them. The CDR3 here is CASSYTGFRNSPLHF. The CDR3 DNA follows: TGTGCCAGCAGCTATACGGGGTTTCGAAATTCACCCCTCCACTTT.

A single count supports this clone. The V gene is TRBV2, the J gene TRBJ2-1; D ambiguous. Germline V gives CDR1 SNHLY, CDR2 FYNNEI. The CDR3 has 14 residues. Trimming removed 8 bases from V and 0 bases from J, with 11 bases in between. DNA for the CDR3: TGTGCCAGCGTCGCGAGAAGCTCCTACAATGAGCAGTTCTTC. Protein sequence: CASVARSSYNEQFF. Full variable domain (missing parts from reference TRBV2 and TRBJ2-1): EPEVTQTPSHQVTQMGQEVILRCVPISNHLYFYWYRQILGQKVEFLVSFYNNEISEKSEIFDDQFSVERPDGSNFTLKIRSTKLEDSAMYFCASVARSSYNEQFFGPGTRLTVL.

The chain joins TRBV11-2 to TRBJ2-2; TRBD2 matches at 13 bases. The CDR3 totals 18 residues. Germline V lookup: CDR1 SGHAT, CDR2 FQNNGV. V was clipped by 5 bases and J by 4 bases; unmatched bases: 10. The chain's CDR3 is CASSPGTSGILVTGELFF. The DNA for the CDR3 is TGTGCCAGCAGCCCCGGGACTAGCGGGATTTTGGTCACCGGGGAGCTGTTTTTT.

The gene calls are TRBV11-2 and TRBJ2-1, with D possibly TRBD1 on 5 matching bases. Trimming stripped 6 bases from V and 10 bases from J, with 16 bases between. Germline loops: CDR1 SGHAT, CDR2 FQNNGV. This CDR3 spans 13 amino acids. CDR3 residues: CASREIRRQEQFF. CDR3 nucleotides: TGTGCCAGCAGGGAAATTCGAAGACAGGAGCAGTTCTTC. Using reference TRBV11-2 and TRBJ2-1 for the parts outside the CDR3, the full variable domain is EAGVAQSPRYKIIEKRQSVAFWCNPISGHATLYWYQQILGQGPKLLIQFQNNGVVDDSQLPKDRFSAERLKGVDSTLKIQPAKLEDSAVYLCASREIRRQEQFFGPGTRLTVL.

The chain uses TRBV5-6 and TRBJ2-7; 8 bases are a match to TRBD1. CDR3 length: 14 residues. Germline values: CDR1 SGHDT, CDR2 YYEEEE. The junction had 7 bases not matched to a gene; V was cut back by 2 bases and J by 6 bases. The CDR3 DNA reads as TGTGCCAGCAGCTTAAGCGGACAGGGTGTCGAGCAGTACTTC. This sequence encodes CASSLSGQGVEQYF.

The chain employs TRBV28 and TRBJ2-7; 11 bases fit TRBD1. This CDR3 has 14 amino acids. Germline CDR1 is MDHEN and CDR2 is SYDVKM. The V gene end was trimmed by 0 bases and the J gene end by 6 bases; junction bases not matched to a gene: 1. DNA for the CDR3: TGTGCCAGCAGTTTATGGGGACAGGGGGGCGAGCAGTACTTC. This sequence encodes CASSLWGQGGEQYF. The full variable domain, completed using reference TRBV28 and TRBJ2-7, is DVKVTQSSRYLVKRTGEKVFLECVQDMDHENMFWYRQDPGLGLRLIYFSYDVKMKEKGDIPEGYSVSREKKERFSLILESASTNQTSMYLCASSLWGQGGEQYFGPGTRLTVT.

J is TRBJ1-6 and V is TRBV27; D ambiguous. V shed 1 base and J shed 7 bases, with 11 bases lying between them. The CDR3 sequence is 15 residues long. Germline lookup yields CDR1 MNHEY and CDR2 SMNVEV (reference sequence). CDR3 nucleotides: TGTGCCAGCAGTTTATACCCTCGGGAAAATTCACCCCTCCACTTT. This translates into CASSLYPRENSPLHF.

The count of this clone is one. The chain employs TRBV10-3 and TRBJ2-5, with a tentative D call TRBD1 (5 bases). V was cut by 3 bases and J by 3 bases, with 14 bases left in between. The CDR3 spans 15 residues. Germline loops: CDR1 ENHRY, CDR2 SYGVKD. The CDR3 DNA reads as TGTGCCATCAGTGAAGGGGCTTCTCAGAAAGAGACCCAGTACTTC. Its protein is CAISEGASQKETQYF.

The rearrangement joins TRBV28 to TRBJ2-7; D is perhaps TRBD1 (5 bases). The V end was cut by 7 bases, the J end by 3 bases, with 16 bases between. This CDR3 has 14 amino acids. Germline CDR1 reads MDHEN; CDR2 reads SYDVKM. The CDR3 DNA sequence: TGTGCCAGCATCCCTACGCACAGGAGCTACGAGCAGTACTTC. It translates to CASIPTHRSYEQYF.

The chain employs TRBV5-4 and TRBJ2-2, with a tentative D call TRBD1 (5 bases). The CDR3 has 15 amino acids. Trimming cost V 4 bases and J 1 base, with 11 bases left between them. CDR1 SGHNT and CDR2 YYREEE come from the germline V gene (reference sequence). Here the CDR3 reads CASSPQGMNTGELFF. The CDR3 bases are TGTGCCAGCAGCCCCCAGGGAATGAACACCGGGGAGCTGTTTTTT.

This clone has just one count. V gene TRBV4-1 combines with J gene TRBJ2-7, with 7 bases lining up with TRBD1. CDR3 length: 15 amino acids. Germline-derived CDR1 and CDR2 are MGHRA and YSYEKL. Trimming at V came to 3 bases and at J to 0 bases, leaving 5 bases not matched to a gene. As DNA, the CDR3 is TGCGCCAGCAGCCATGATGACAGGGTCTCCTACGAGCAGTACTTC. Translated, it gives CASSHDDRVSYEQYF.

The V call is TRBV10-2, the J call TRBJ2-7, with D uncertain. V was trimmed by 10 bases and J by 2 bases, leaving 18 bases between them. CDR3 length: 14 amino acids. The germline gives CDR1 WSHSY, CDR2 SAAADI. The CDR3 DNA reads TGCGCCACCAGCCCAAGACGGAGCACCTACGAGCAGTACTTC. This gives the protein CATSPRRSTYEQYF.

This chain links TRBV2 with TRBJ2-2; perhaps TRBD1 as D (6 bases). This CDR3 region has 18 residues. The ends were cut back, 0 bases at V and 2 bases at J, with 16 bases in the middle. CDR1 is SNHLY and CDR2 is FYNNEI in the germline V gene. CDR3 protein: CASSEADILDRNTGELFF. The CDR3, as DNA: TGTGCCAGCAGTGAAGCGGACATATTGGACAGAAACACCGGGGAGCTGTTTTTT.

This chain's CDR3 is CASSDLADPYEQYF. CDR3 DNA sequence: TGTGCCAGCAGTGATCTAGCGGACCCCTACGAGCAGTACTTC. This rearrangement joins TRBV27 to TRBJ2-7; 7 bases agree with TRBD2. This CDR3 region has 14 residues. V lost 5 bases and J lost 2; bases outside the gene matches: 6. Germline CDR1 reads MNHEY; CDR2 reads SMNVEV (reference sequence).

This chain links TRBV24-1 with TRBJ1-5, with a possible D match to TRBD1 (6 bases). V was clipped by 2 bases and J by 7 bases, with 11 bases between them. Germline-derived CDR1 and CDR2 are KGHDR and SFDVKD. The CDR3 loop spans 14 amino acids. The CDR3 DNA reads TGTGCCACCAGTGATTCACAGGGTAGGCAGCCCCAGCATTTT. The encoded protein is CATSDSQGRQPQHF.

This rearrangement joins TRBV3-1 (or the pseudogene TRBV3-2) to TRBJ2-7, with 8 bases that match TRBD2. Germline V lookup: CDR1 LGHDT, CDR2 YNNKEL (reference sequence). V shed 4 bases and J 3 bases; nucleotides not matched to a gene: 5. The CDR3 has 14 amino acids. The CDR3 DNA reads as TGTGCCAGCAGCCCGGGACTAGTCGTCTACGAGCAGTACTTC. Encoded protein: CASSPGLVVYEQYF.

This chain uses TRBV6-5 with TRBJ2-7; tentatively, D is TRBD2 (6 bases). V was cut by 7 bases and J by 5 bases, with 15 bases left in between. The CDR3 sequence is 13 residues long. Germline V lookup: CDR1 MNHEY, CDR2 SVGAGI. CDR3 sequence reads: CASKEWGEDEQYF. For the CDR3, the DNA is TGTGCCAGCAAGGAGTGGGGGGAGGACGAGCAGTACTTC.

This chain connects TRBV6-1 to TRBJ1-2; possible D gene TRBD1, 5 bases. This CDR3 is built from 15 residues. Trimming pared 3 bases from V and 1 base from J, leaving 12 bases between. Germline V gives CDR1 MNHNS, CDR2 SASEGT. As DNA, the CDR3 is TGTGCCAGCAGTGAGGGGCTTTGGAGTAACTATGGCTACACCTTC. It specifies CASSEGLWSNYGYTF.

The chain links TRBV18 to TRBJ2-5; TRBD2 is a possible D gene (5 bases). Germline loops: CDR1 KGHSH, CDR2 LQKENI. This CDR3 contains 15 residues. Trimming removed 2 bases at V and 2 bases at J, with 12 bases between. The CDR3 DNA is TGTGCCAGCTCACCAATACCCCGGGGACAAGAGACCCAGTACTTC. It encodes CASSPIPRGQETQYF.

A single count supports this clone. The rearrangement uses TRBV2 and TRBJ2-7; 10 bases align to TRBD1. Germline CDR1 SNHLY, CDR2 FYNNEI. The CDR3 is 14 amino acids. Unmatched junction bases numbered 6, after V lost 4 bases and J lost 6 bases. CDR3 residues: CASSARGQGFEQYF. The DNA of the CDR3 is TGTGCCAGCAGTGCCCGGGGACAGGGGTTCGAGCAGTACTTC.

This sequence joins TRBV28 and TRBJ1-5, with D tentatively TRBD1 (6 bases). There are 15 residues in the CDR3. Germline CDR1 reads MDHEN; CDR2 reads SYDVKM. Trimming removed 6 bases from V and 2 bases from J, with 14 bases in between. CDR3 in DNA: TGTGCCAGCAGAATCCCAGGGGTCGGCAATCAGCCCCAGCATTTT. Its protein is CASRIPGVGNQPQHF.

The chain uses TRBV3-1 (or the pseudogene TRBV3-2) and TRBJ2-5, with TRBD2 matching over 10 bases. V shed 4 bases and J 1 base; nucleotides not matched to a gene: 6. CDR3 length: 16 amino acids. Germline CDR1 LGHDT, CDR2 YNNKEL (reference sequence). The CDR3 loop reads CASSPRLAGPQETQYF. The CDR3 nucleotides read TGTGCCAGCAGCCCCAGACTAGCGGGTCCCCAAGAGACCCAGTACTTC.

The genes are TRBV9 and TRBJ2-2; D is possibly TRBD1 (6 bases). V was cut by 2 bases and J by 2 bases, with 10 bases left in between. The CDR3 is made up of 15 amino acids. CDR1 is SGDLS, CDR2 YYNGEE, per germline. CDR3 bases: TGTGCCAGCAGCGTCTCAGGGACAAACACCGGGGAGCTGTTTTTT. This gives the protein CASSVSGTNTGELFF.

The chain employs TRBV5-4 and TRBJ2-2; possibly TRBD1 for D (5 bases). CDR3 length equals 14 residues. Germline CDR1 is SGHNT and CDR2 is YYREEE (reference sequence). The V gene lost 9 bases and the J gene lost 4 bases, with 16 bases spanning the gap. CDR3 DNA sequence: TGTGCCACCAAGGACACAGTAATCACCGGGGAGCTGTTTTTT. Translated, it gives CATKDTVITGELFF.

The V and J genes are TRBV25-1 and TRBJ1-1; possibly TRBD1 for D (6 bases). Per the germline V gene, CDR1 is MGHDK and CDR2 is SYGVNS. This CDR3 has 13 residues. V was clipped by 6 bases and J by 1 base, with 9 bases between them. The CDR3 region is CASSRGTNTEAFF. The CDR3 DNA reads TGTGCCAGCAGCAGGGGAACGAACACTGAAGCTTTCTTT.

The CDR3 DNA is TGTGCCAGCAGCCGACTAGCGGGAGTATTGAATGAGCAGTTCTTC. Protein product: CASSRLAGVLNEQFF. The chain links TRBV7-9 to TRBJ2-1, with 12 bases that match TRBD2. Germline CDR1 reads SEHNR; CDR2 reads FQNEAQ (reference sequence). The CDR3 is made up of 15 amino acids. V lost 5 bases and J lost 7; bases outside the gene matches: 6.